These T cell receptor beta chains were read from a single sample in a study of follicular helper T cells after annual influenza vaccination. TCRdb's table, derived via immunoSEQ multiplex PCR, lists solely in-frame clones and lacks some. The repertoire includes roughly 13,000 clones, around four fifths of them detected once, and 0.45% sits in the top ten. Material: CXCR5- memory CD4+ T cells sorted from blood, obtained on the day of influenza vaccination. These receptors originate from an adult who received the influenza vaccine. Both conserved end residues are part of each CDR3. Each record gives: clone size, V gene, J gene, D gene, CDR3 DNA, CDR3 protein. A D gene is named only where the DNA matches it firmly. Only part of the rows carry a size: once, few, many, or a class if the clone is expanded.

>-|TRBV6-1|TRBJ1-5|-
TGTGCCAGCAGTGAAGTACAGAGAACCAACAATCAGCCCCAGCATTTT
CASSEVQRTNNQPQHF
>-|TRBV7-6|TRBJ2-3|-
TGTGCCAGCAGCTTAGGTGCAGATACGCAGTATTTT
CASSLGADTQYF
>once|TRBV15|TRBJ2-6|-
TGTGCCACCAGTTCGGGGGGCGTTGGGGCCAACGTCCTGACTTTC
CATSSGGVGANVLTF
>-|TRBV10-3|TRBJ2-3|-
TGTGCCATCATGGACAGTCAAGGAGATACGCAGTATTTT
CAIMDSQGDTQYF
>-|TRBV11-2|TRBJ1-6|TRBD1
TGTGCCAGCAGCTTAACCACGGGACAGGGGATGTCCTATAATTCACCCCTCCACTTT
CASSLTTGQGMSYNSPLHF
>-|TRBV9|TRBJ2-5|-
TGTGCCAGCAGCGCCGGGGCACAAGAGACCCAGTACTTC
CASSAGAQETQYF
>-|TRBV7-8|TRBJ1-2|TRBD1
TGTGCCAGCAGCTTTTGGGGGCCCTTTGGACAGGGACGGGGCTACACCTTC
CASSFWGPFGQGRGYTF
>-|TRBV5-1|TRBJ2-3|-
TGCGCCAGCAGCTTAACGCGTCGAGGTGATACGCAGTATTTT
CASSLTRRGDTQYF
>-|TRBV5-1|TRBJ2-5|-
TGCGCCAGCAGCTTGGGACCCCCTAGGGGAGAGACCCAGTACTTC
CASSLGPPRGETQYF
>-|TRBV7-2|TRBJ2-3|-
TGTGCCAGCAGCCCGGGACTTCTTAGCACAGATACGCAGTATTTT
CASSPGLLSTDTQYF
>-|TRBV5-1|TRBJ2-1|-
TGCGCCAGCAGCCTAGACAGGAATCGGGAGCAGTTCTTC
CASSLDRNREQFF
>-|TRBV4-1|TRBJ2-2|TRBD2
TGCGCCAGCAGCCAAGAGTCTAGCGGGCGCACGAACACCGGGGAGCTGTTTTTT
CASSQESSGRTNTGELFF
>-|TRBV9|TRBJ2-3|-
TGTGCCAGCAGCGCGACTAGCACAGATACGCAGTATTTT
CASSATSTDTQYF
>-|TRBV5-1|TRBJ2-3|-
TGCGCCAGCAGCTTGGATCCCCCTAGCACAGATACGCAGTATTTT
CASSLDPPSTDTQYF
>-|TRBV20-1|TRBJ1-2|-
TGCAGTGTTTTTCAAAACTATGGCTACACCTTC
CSVFQNYGYTF
>-|TRBV7-2|TRBJ1-1|-
TGTGCCAGCAGCTTAGCCCCGGGGGTTAGCACTGAAGCTTTCTTT
CASSLAPGVSTEAFF
>-|TRBV6-5|TRBJ1-2|TRBD1
TGTGCCAGCATCGCGTGGGGACAGAGAAACTATGGCTACACCTTC
CASIAWGQRNYGYTF
>-|TRBV9|TRBJ2-1|TRBD2
TGTGCCAGCCGCCGACTAGCGGCGAATGAGCAGTTCTTC
CASRRLAANEQFF
>few|TRBV25-1|TRBJ2-2|-
TGTGCCAGCAGTGCTCCGGGACTCACCACCGGGGAGCTGTTTTTT
CASSAPGLTTGELFF
>-|TRBV7-3|TRBJ1-5|-
TGTGCCAGCAGTCCGGGAGGGGATAGCAATCAGCCCCAGCATTTT
CASSPGGDSNQPQHF
>-|TRBV7-9|TRBJ2-7|-
TGTGCCAGCAGCTTAGTTCTACAGGAGCTCTCCTACGAGCAGTACTTC
CASSLVLQELSYEQYF
>-|TRBV4-1|TRBJ2-3|TRBD2
TGCGCCAGCAGCCATCCCCTAGCGGGGGGGAGGGCAGATACGCAGTATTTT
CASSHPLAGGRADTQYF
>-|TRBV28|TRBJ2-2|-
TGTGCCAGCAGTTTGAGTCGTCCCGGGGAGCTGTTTTTT
CASSLSRPGELFF
>-|TRBV9|TRBJ2-4|-
TGTGCCAGCAGCGTAGGAGAGGGGAACATTCAGTACTTC
CASSVGEGNIQYF
>-|TRBV5-1|TRBJ2-3|TRBD1
TGCGCCAGCAGCCTGGACAGGGGCACAGATACGCAGTATTTT
CASSLDRGTDTQYF
>-|TRBV7-2|TRBJ2-7|TRBD1
TGTGCCAGCAGCTTCCGGGACAGGGGCACCTACGAGCAGTACTTC
CASSFRDRGTYEQYF
>-|TRBV28|TRBJ2-2|TRBD1
TGTGCCAGCAGGACGGACAGGGTCTACATCGGGGAGCTGTTTTTT
CASRTDRVYIGELFF
>-|TRBV7-9|TRBJ1-1|TRBD1
TGTGCCAGCAGCTTGCAGGGGGCTGAAGCTTTCTTT
CASSLQGAEAFF
>-|TRBV7-3|TRBJ2-3|TRBD2
TGTGCCAGCAGCCCGGGGGGGCCCGCAGATACGCAGTATTTT
CASSPGGPADTQYF
>-|TRBV15|TRBJ2-1|TRBD2
TGTGCCACCAGCCCCGACAGAAGAGGGACTACTGATGAGCAGTTCTTC
CATSPDRRGTTDEQFF
>-|TRBV7-6|TRBJ2-3|TRBD1
TGTGCCAGCAGCTCCCGGACAGGGTTCGGCGCAGATACGCAGTATTTT
CASSSRTGFGADTQYF
>-|TRBV5-1|TRBJ1-3|TRBD1
TGCGCCAGCAGCCTGGGACAGGCTGGAAACACCATATATTTT
CASSLGQAGNTIYF
>-|TRBV7-2|TRBJ2-1|-
TGTGCCAGCAGCTTAGCGCCGGTCTACAATGAGCAGTTCTTC
CASSLAPVYNEQFF
>-|TRBV5-1|TRBJ2-1|TRBD2
TGCGCCAGCAGCTGGGGACTAGCGCATTATGAGCAGTTCTTC
CASSWGLAHYEQFF
>-|TRBV11-2|TRBJ2-3|-
TGTGCCAGCAGCTTGGGGCAGGGTGGTGCAGATACGCAGTATTTT
CASSLGQGGADTQYF
>few|TRBV5-6|TRBJ2-5|-
TGTGCCAGCAGCGTGAGGGCCAGGGAGACCCAGTACTTC
CASSVRARETQYF
>-|TRBV9|TRBJ2-1|-
TGTGCCAGCAGCGTAAACGAACTCCGGTCCGTCTACAATGAGCAGTTCTTC
CASSVNELRSVYNEQFF
>-|TRBV6-1|TRBJ1-1|-
TGTGCCAGCCGTGAGGGGACGAACACTGAAGCTTTCTTT
CASREGTNTEAFF
>-|TRBV5-4|TRBJ2-1|-
TGTGCCAGTCGGGTAGTGTCCAGCTCCTACAATGAGCAGTTCTTC
CASRVVSSSYNEQFF
>-|TRBV2|TRBJ2-5|TRBD2
TGTGCCAGCAGAATGGGAGGGAGACGGGAGACCCAGTACTTC
CASRMGGRRETQYF